This TCR beta chain was recovered during a study of breast tumors, draining lymph nodes, adjacent tissues. The CDR3 is 16 amino acids. Germline V gene sequence: CDR1 SGHTA, CDR2 FQGNSA. Trimming shortened V by 5 bases and J by 7 bases, and 21 bases separated the two germline ends. Study-wide results and caveats: Tumors had less TCR diversity than lymph nodes, more than nontumor tissue. Data only fit, rather than demonstrated, lymph node origin of most tumor T cells. Compared with basal-like, luminal-like tumors shared significantly more repertoire with nontumor tissue. Data fit most tumor T cells coming from lymph node, expanding in tumor.

Of note for this clonotype: The antigen is not known.

TCRdb reprocessed the multiplex PCR reads with MiXCR, giving one entry per CDR3 protein. The data contain tens of thousands of distinct CDR3 sequences, approximately 45% of them singletons. The V and J genes are TRBV7-2 and TRBJ2-1; D possibly corresponds to TRBD2 (6 bases). The clonotype comes from a female donor with breast cancer. Some clones in this sample may be carry-over from other donors' samples. The sample consisted of breast tumor tissue. The CDR3 here is CASSQVGGEGVNEQFF. The CDR3 DNA reads as TGTGCCAGCAGCCAAGTCGGGGGAGAGGGTGTGAATGAGCAGTTCTTC.